A selection of T cell receptor beta chains follows, all from one sample in a study of beta chain features in type 1 diabetes. Method: immunoSEQ multiplex PCR; TCRdb's copy keeps in-frame clones and lacks some. The sample records approximately 250,000 clones, 15% to 20% being singletons. The sample taken for sequencing was naive CD4+ T cells from blood. The receptor source for this set is a man aged 25 to 40 with type 1 diabetes. Each CDR3 is given with its conserved first and last residue. The D gene is left open where the match is weak. Part of the rows lack a size; the others show once, few, many or a class for expanded clones.

j_gene,abundance,d_gene,v_gene,CDR3aa,CDR3nt
TRBJ2-1,few,TRBD2,TRBV7-2,CASSLFKTSGRNEQFF,TGTGCCAGCAGCTTATTTAAGACTAGCGGGAGGAATGAGCAGTTCTTC
TRBJ2-5,few,.,TRBV14,CASSQDPREPETQYF,TGTGCCAGCAGCCAAGACCCACGAGAACCAGAGACCCAGTACTTC
TRBJ2-1,few,.,TRBV4-1,CASSQNSGIEQFF,TGCGCCAGCAGCCAAAACTCGGGAATCGAGCAGTTCTTC
TRBJ1-1,.,.,TRBV29-1,CSVAKPPLSEAFF,TGCAGCGTCGCGAAACCCCCTCTCTCAGAAGCTTTCTTT
TRBJ2-1,.,.,TRBV29-1,CSARDIPDNEQFF,TGCAGCGCCCGGGACATTCCCGACAATGAGCAGTTCTTC
TRBJ2-1,few,.,TRBV18,CASSPSGSSYNEQFF,TGTGCCAGCTCACCCAGCGGTAGCTCCTACAATGAGCAGTTCTTC
TRBJ2-1,.,.,TRBV2,CASSEDYEQFF,TGTGCCAGCAGTGAAGATTATGAGCAGTTCTTC
TRBJ2-5,few,.,TRBV7-9,CASSLFSVVLETQYF,TGTGCCAGCAGCTTGTTTTCAGTGGTCTTGGAGACCCAGTACTTC
TRBJ2-7,few,.,TRBV10-3,CAISGRGQGNEQYF,TGTGCCATCAGTGGGAGGGGTCAAGGAAACGAGCAGTACTTC
TRBJ2-3,.,.,TRBV7-3,CASSEDSLAGTDTQYF,TGTGCCAGCAGCGAGGACAGTTTAGCTGGAACAGATACGCAGTATTTT
TRBJ2-7,few,TRBD1,TRBV5-1,CASSDLFPGQGAALRREQYF,TGCGCCAGCAGCGACCTTTTTCCGGGACAGGGGGCCGCATTGAGGCGCGAGCAGTACTTC
TRBJ1-5,few,TRBD1,TRBV29-1,CSAATGGQPQHF,TGCAGCGCCGCGACAGGGGGACAGCCCCAGCATTTT
TRBJ2-7,few,TRBD1,TRBV7-6,CASSDQGAAGEQYF,TGTGCCAGCAGCGACCAGGGGGCCGCTGGCGAGCAGTACTTC
TRBJ2-2,.,TRBD1,TRBV9,CASSVAGTGSTGELFF,TGTGCCAGCAGCGTAGCTGGGACAGGGAGCACCGGGGAGCTGTTTTTT
TRBJ2-5,.,TRBD2,TRBV11-1,CASSLGGLAGRETQYF,TGTGCCAGCAGCTTAGGTGGACTAGCGGGACGAGAGACCCAGTACTTC
TRBJ1-2,.,TRBD1,TRBV29-1,CSVDGQGPFYGYTF,TGCAGCGTTGATGGACAGGGTCCCTTCTATGGCTACACCTTC
TRBJ2-5,few,.,TRBV7-2,CASSQIDGTQYF,TGTGCCAGCAGTCAAATCGACGGGACCCAGTACTTC
TRBJ2-7,few,.,TRBV7-6,CASSRGTAYEQYF,TGTGCCAGCAGCCGGGGGACGGCCTACGAGCAGTACTTC
TRBJ1-1,.,.,TRBV7-9,CASSPKGDRDTEAFF,TGTGCCAGCAGCCCCAAGGGGGATAGAGACACTGAAGCTTTCTTT
TRBJ2-7,.,TRBD1,TRBV11-2,CASRKGGSHEQYF,TGTGCCAGCAGGAAAGGGGGCTCCCACGAGCAGTACTTC
TRBJ2-4,.,.,TRBV27,CASRRMVAGGSGNIQYF,TGTGCCAGCAGGCGAATGGTTGCGGGTGGGTCGGGAAACATTCAGTACTTC
TRBJ1-1,.,.,TRBV19,CASSMRQKNTEAFF,TGTGCCAGTAGTATGCGACAGAAGAACACTGAAGCTTTCTTT
TRBJ2-3,few,.,TRBV12-5,CASGFTGLADTQYF,TGTGCTAGTGGTTTCACGGGTCTGGCAGATACGCAGTATTTT
TRBJ2-7,.,.,TRBV7-9,CASSRSGSYEQYF,TGTGCCAGCAGCCGATCAGGAAGCTACGAGCAGTACTTC
TRBJ2-5,few,.,TRBV29-1,CSVERTVRETQYF,TGCAGCGTTGAACGGACAGTGAGAGAGACCCAGTACTTC
TRBJ2-5,.,TRBD2,TRBV30,CAWAPIAGEETQYF,TGTGCCTGGGCTCCCATAGCGGGAGAAGAGACCCAGTACTTC